The 29 T cell receptor beta chains below all came from one sample that was sequenced in a study of metastatic and nonmetastatic thyroid tumors. TCRdb re-analyzed the PCR reads through MiXCR. Altogether under 20,000 clones are present, roughly 34% being singletons, with the ten largest covering approximately 11%. No patient had received any treatment before thyroid surgery. The sample taken for sequencing was tumor tissue. Source of these receptors: a male donor with papillary thyroid cancer or a benign thyroid nodule (not recorded which). Some clones in this sample may be carry-over from other donors' samples.

This clone showed up many times. The V gene is TRBV12-3 or TRBV12-4, the J gene TRBJ2-1, with 10 bases identical to TRBD2. The trim removed 6 bases at V and 7 bases at J, leaving 12 bases unmatched. The length of the CDR3 is 16 residues. The DNA of the CDR3 is TGTGCCAGCAGCTGGGCTAGCGGGAGAGTCGGGAATGAGCAGTTCTTC. The encoded protein is CASSWASGRVGNEQFF.

This clone counts as medium-sized. Germline is not matched at one junction end, which may reflect a read error. The genes are TRBV12-5 and TRBJ2-5; the D gene is possibly TRBD2 (6 bases). This CDR3 has 13 amino acids. The V gene's germline CDR1 is LGHNT and CDR2 FRNRAP. The CDR3, as DNA: TGTGCTAGTGGGTTGGGAGGCCAAGAGACCCAGTACTTC. This gives the protein CASGLGGQETQYF.

In this sample, this clone turned up a few times. The V gene is TRBV6-4, the J gene TRBJ2-2; D may be TRBD1 (5 bases). The CDR3 has 15 amino acids. The V gene lost 5 bases and the J gene lost 8 bases, with 18 bases spanning the gap. Looked up from germline, CDR1 is MRHNA and CDR2 is SNTAGT. CDR3 bases: TGTGCCAGCAGTTCACAGGCCGAACTCGGTGGGGAGCTGTTTTTT. It specifies CASSSQAELGGELFF.

This clone was seen ten or more times. The rearrangement joins TRBV20-1 to TRBJ2-1; 10 bases are a match to TRBD2. The CDR3 length is 16 residues. In germline, CDR1 is DFQATT, CDR2 SNEGSKA (reference sequence). Trimming cost V 2 bases and J 5 bases; bases outside gene matches: 9. The CDR3 DNA reads TGCAGTGCTAGACCCCCTTTAAGCGGGAGGGACAATGAGCAGTTCTTC. Its translation is CSARPPLSGRDNEQFF.

Judged by abundance, this clone is medium-sized. CDR3 sequence: CASSVAGFDEKLFF. CDR3 nucleotides: TGTGCCAGCAGTGTTGCAGGGTTTGATGAAAAACTGTTTTTT. V and J are TRBV6-1 and TRBJ1-4, with a tentative D call TRBD1 (5 bases). The germline V gene has CDR1 MNHNS and CDR2 SASEGT. The CDR3 is 14 amino acids. The V end lost 4 bases, the J end lost 6 bases, and 12 bases lay between the germline ends.

This rearrangement joins TRBV4-2 to TRBJ1-5; D possibly corresponds to TRBD1 (5 bases). CDR1 and CDR2 (germline): LGHNA, YNFKEQ. The CDR3 is 14 residues long. The V end lost 0 bases, the J end lost 2 bases, and 5 bases lay between the germline ends. CDR3 region: CASSQDRGNQPQHF. DNA for the CDR3: TGTGCCAGCAGCCAAGACAGGGGCAATCAGCCCCAGCATTTT.

The chain uses TRBV5-1 and TRBJ2-1; D not certain. V was clipped by 1 base and J by 8 bases, with 7 bases between them. The CDR3 is 12 residues long. Germline assignment: CDR1 SGHRS and CDR2 YFSETQ. The CDR3 nucleotides are TGCGCCAGCAGCTTGAGGGTGGATGAGCAGTTCTTC. As protein: CASSLRVDEQFF.

This clone was recorded at least ten times. V and J are TRBV6-5 and TRBJ1-2; D not resolved. Germline CDR1 and CDR2: MNHEY and SVGAGI. The CDR3 is 19 residues long. Trimming shortened V by 1 base and J by 0 bases, and 21 bases separated the two germline ends. CDR3 region: CASSYYSLGSVATNYGYTF. CDR3 sequence (DNA): TGTGCCAGCAGTTACTATTCGCTTGGCAGCGTGGCGACTAACTATGGCTACACCTTC.

The V and J genes are TRBV20-1 and TRBJ1-1; 8 positions agree with TRBD1. J lost 4 bases, V lost 1 base, and 14 bases had no gene match. The CDR3 spans 17 residues. Germline loops: CDR1 DFQATT, CDR2 SNEGSKA (reference sequence). This CDR3 reads CSARVTPGQVVCTEAFF. In DNA, the CDR3 is TGCAGTGCTAGAGTGACCCCGGGACAGGTCGTGTGCACTGAAGCTTTCTTT.

Only a few counts were recorded for this clone. The rearrangement links TRBV19 to TRBJ2-7; D gene unclear. This CDR3 has 12 residues. CDR1 and CDR2 (germline): LNHDA, SQIVND (reference sequence). Trimming left V 3 bases short and J 0 bases short, with 3 bases between. The DNA of the CDR3 is TGTGCCAGTAGTATGCCCTCCTACGAGCAGTACTTC. Residues: CASSMPSYEQYF.

This chain connects TRBV20-1 to TRBJ1-5; a weak D match, TRBD1 (6 bases). Germline CDR1 is DFQATT and CDR2 is SNEGSKA (reference sequence). The CDR3 contains 13 residues. CDR3 sequence (DNA): TGCAGCGCTGAGGGACACGGCAATCAGCCCCAGCATTTT. This translates into CSAEGHGNQPQHF.

V and J are TRBV14 and TRBJ2-7, with 7 bases lining up with TRBD1. Germline V CDR1 and CDR2: SGHDN, FVKESK. The CDR3 totals 16 residues. The V and J ends lost 6 bases and 2 bases, in that order; junction bases with no gene match: 13. This CDR3 is CASSTRQGSGTYEQYF. CDR3 sequence (DNA): TGTGCCAGCAGTACCCGACAGGGAAGTGGGACCTACGAGCAGTACTTC.

This clone has a single count. The chain recombines TRBV4-3 with TRBJ1-1; D call uncertain. This CDR3 is 14 amino acids long. Germline values: CDR1 LGHNA, CDR2 YSLEER. V lost 0 bases, J lost 4 bases, and 9 bases lay in between. The DNA of the CDR3 is TGCGCCAGCAGCCAAGATATCCTGGGCACTGAAGCTTTCTTT. Residues: CASSQDILGTEAFF.

This clone was observed a few times. This sequence joins TRBV12-3 or TRBV12-4 and TRBJ1-2; no clear D. The CDR3 has 13 amino acids. Trimming removed 3 bases from V and 5 bases from J, with 10 bases in between. The CDR3 sequence: CASSFTQAYGYTF. DNA for the CDR3: TGTGCCAGCAGTTTTACCCAGGCGTATGGCTACACCTTC.

The gene calls are TRBV6-5 and TRBJ2-1; TRBD2 aligns across 8 bases. Germline V CDR1 and CDR2: MNHEY, SVGAGI. CDR3 size: 15 residues. V lost 4 bases to trimming and J lost 4 bases; unmatched junction nucleotides: 6. CDR3 protein: CASSFDGRGYNEQFF. As DNA, the CDR3 is TGTGCCAGCAGTTTCGACGGGAGGGGGTACAATGAGCAGTTCTTC.

V is TRBV20-1 and J is TRBJ2-7; 13 nucleotides match TRBD2. V trimming: 1 base; J trimming: 5 bases; junction bases outside the gene matches: 23. This CDR3 is built from 21 residues. Germline V CDR1 and CDR2: DFQATT, SNEGSKA (reference sequence). CDR3 residues: CSARGLQTRTSGSLVVDEQYF. The CDR3 bases are TGCAGTGCTAGAGGTTTACAAACTAGGACTAGCGGGAGCCTCGTCGTCGACGAGCAGTACTTC.

Notes on this clone: The junction differs from germline at one of its ends, possibly a read error. The J gene is TRBJ2-7, the V gene TRBV20-1, with TRBD1 matching over 7 bases. Looked up from germline, CDR1 is DFQATT and CDR2 is SNEGSKA (reference sequence). This CDR3 comprises 15 residues. As DNA, the CDR3 is TGCAGTGCATCCGGGACAGTGGGCTTAAAGTACGTGCAGTACTTC. This encodes CSASGTVGLKYVQYF.

Only one count was recorded for this clone. V and J are TRBV11-2 and TRBJ2-4; unclear D gene. Looked up from germline, CDR1 is SGHAT and CDR2 is FQNNGV. This CDR3 is 12 amino acids long. Trimming stripped 5 bases from V and 7 bases from J, with 9 bases between. The CDR3 spells CASSLPLNIQYF. DNA for the CDR3: TGTGCCAGCAGCCTCCCGCTGAACATTCAGTACTTC.

This clone qualifies as medium-sized. Other DNA sequences in this specimen translate into the identical CDR3. CDR3 nucleotides: TGTGCCAGCACTTCGGGGACAGCTGGAAACACCATATATTTT. It specifies CASTSGTAGNTIYF. V is TRBV28 and J is TRBJ1-3, with TRBD1 matching over 7 bases. The CDR3 runs to 14 residues. Looked up from germline, CDR1 is MDHEN and CDR2 is SYDVKM. Losses at the gene ends were 7 bases for V and 2 bases for J; bases not matched to a gene: 5.

This clone has a single count. At one boundary the junction diverges from the germline segment, which might be a read error. As DNA, the CDR3 is TGCGCCAGCAGCTTGGGTGCTAGCCGTATGTACGATCAGTACTTC. Translated, it gives CASSLGASRMYDQYF. The chain joins TRBV5-1 to TRBJ2-7, with D perhaps TRBD2 (5 bases). CDR1 is SGHRS, CDR2 YFSETQ, per germline. CDR3 length equals 15 residues.

The rearrangement links TRBV7-3 to TRBJ2-1, with D unclear. The CDR3 covers 13 residues. CDR1 is SGHTA and CDR2 is FQGTGA in the germline V gene. V lost 2 bases to trimming and J lost 2 bases, with 4 bases between them. This chain's CDR3 is CASSLDAYNEQFF. The CDR3 DNA reads TGTGCCAGCAGCTTAGATGCCTACAATGAGCAGTTCTTC. The whole variable domain, filled in from reference TRBV7-3 and TRBJ2-1, reads GAGVSQTPSNKVTEKGKYVELRCDPISGHTALYWYRQSLGQGPEFLIYFQGTGAADDSGLPNDRFFAVRPEGSVSTLKIQRTERGDSAVYLCASSLDAYNEQFFGPGTRLTVL.

Concerning this clone: Because it lacks the conserved phenylalanine or tryptophan at the end, this CDR3 is likely a read error. It is unclear where the CDR3 begins or ends on the DNA, so no DNA is shown, and the CDR3 is as TCRdb lists it. The chain recombines TRBV27 with TRBJ2-2. Termini included, the CDR3 measures 13 amino acids. CDR1 MNHEY and CDR2 SMNVEV come from the germline V gene (reference sequence). The CDR3 region is CASMRSGTGELCC.

By share of the sample, this clone is medium-sized. CDR3 amino acids: CSAVRDRPQETQYF. CDR3 in DNA: TGCAGTGCTGTCCGCGACAGGCCACAAGAGACCCAGTACTTC. The chain couples TRBV20-1 to TRBJ2-5, with a weak D call TRBD1 (6 bases). The CDR3 is 14 amino acids. Deletions cut 5 bases from V and 2 bases from J, with 15 bases between. Germline loops: CDR1 DFQATT, CDR2 SNEGSKA (reference sequence).

This clone was recorded many times. This chain links TRBV20-1 with TRBJ1-5; TRBD1 matches 8 bases. The CDR3 loop spans 13 amino acids. V gave up 2 bases and J gave up 6 bases; unmatched junction bases: 3. The germline V gene has CDR1 DFQATT and CDR2 SNEGSKA (reference sequence). The CDR3 region is CSARWTGTQPQHF. CDR3 nucleotide sequence: TGCAGTGCTAGATGGACAGGGACTCAGCCCCAGCATTTT.

Turning to this clone: No conserved phenylalanine or tryptophan is present at the end of the CDR3, so a read error is the likely explanation. It is unclear where the CDR3 begins or ends on the DNA, so no DNA is shown, and the CDR3 is as TCRdb lists it. The CDR3 is CASSSAKGLDIHYV. The J gene is TRBJ2-4, the V gene TRBV19. The CDR3 length is 14 residues, termini included. The germline V gene encodes CDR1 LNHDA and CDR2 SQIVND (reference sequence).

Notes on this clone: An end of the junction does not agree with germline; a read error may underlie this. The chain has TRBV6-5 and TRBJ1-5, with D possibly matching TRBD1 (6 bases). This CDR3 comprises 13 residues. In germline, CDR1 is MNHEY, CDR2 SVGAGI. The CDR3 sequence is CASSLARGQPKHF. In nucleotides, the CDR3 is TGTGCCAGCAGTTTAGCCCGGGGGCAGCCCAAGCATTTT.

This clone has at least ten counts. Other DNA sequences in the same sample also yield this CDR3. The genes are TRBV4-1 and TRBJ2-1, with no clear D. V gave up 1 base and J gave up 0 bases, with 7 bases separating them. This CDR3 region has 15 residues. CDR1 and CDR2 (germline): MGHRA, YSYEKL. CDR3 sequence reads: CASSQAGSSYNEQFF. CDR3 nucleotide sequence: TGCGCCAGCAGCCAAGCTGGAAGCTCCTACAATGAGCAGTTCTTC.

The V call is TRBV6-1, the J call TRBJ1-3; tentative D call: TRBD1 (5 bases). Germline V gives CDR1 MNHNS, CDR2 SASEGT. The V end was cut by 8 bases, the J end by 4 bases, with 12 bases between. The CDR3 has 13 residues. DNA for the CDR3: TGTGCCAGCCCAACAGGTCCAGGAAACACCATATATTTT. It is translated as CASPTGPGNTIYF.

The rearrangement uses TRBV20-1 and TRBJ1-5, with D unclear. Trimming removed 1 base at V and 4 bases at J, with 11 bases between. CDR3 length equals 14 residues. The germline V gene encodes CDR1 DFQATT and CDR2 SNEGSKA (reference sequence). The chain's CDR3 is CSARVGAPNQPQHF. DNA for the CDR3: TGCAGTGCTAGAGTGGGAGCTCCTAATCAGCCCCAGCATTTT.